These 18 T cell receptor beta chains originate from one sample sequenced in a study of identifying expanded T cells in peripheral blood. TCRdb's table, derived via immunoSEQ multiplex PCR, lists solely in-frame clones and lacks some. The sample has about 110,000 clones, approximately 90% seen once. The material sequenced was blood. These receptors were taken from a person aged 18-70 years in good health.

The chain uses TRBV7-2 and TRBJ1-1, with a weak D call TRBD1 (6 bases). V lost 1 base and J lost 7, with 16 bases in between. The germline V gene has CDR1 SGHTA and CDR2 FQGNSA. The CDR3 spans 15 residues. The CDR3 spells CASSLETGTRNEAFF. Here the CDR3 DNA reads TGTGCCAGCAGCTTAGAAACAGGGACACGAAATGAAGCTTTCTTT.

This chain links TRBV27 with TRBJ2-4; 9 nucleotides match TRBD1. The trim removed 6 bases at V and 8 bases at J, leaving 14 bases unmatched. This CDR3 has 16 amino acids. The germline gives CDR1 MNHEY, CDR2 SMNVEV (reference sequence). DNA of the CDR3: TGTGCCAGCAGCCGTCCCCCGGGACAGGGATTTTACATTCAGTACTTC. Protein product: CASSRPPGQGFYIQYF.

CDR3: CASSPTSGVVWEQFF. As DNA, the CDR3 is TGTGCCAGCAGTCCAACTAGCGGGGTCGTATGGGAGCAGTTCTTC. This chain joins TRBV6-5 and TRBJ2-1, with 10 bases fitting TRBD2. This CDR3 has 15 amino acids. J lost 10 bases, V lost 5 bases, and 11 bases had no gene match. The germline gives CDR1 MNHEY, CDR2 SVGAGI.

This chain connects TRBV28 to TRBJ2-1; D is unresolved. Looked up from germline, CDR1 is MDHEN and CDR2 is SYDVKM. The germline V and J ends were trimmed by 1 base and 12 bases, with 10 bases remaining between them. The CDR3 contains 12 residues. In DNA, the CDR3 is TGTGCCAGCAGTTTATCGAGGACGGGGCAGTTCTTC. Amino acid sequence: CASSLSRTGQFF.

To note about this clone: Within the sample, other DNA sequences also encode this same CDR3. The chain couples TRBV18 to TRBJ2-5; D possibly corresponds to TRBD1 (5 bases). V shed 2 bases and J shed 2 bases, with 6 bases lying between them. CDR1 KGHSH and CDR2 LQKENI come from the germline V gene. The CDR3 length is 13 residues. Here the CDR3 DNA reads TGTGCCAGCTCACCAAGGGGACAAGAGACCCAGTACTTC. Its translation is CASSPRGQETQYF.

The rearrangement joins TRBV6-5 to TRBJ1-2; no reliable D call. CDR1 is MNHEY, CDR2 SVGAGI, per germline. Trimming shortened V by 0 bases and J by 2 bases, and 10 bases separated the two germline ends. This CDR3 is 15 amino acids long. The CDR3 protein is CASSYSRTANYGYTF. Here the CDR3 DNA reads TGTGCCAGCAGTTACTCGCGGACGGCGAACTATGGCTACACCTTC.

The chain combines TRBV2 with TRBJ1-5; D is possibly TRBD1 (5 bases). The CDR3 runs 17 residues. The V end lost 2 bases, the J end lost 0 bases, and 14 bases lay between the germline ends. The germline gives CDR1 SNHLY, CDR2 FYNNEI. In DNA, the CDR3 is TGTGCCAGCAGTGAAAGTAGGGGACCCTATAGCAATCAGCCCCAGCATTTT. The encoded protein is CASSESRGPYSNQPQHF. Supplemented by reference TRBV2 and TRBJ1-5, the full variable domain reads EPEVTQTPSHQVTQMGQEVILRCVPISNHLYFYWYRQILGQKVEFLVSFYNNEISEKSEIFDDQFSVERPDGSNFTLKIRSTKLEDSAMYFCASSESRGPYSNQPQHFGDGTRLSIL.

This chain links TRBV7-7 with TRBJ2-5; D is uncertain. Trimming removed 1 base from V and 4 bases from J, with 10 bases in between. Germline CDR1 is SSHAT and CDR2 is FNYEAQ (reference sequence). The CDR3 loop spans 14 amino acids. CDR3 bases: TGTGCCAGCAGCTTAGGGTCCGAGCGAGAGACCCAGTACTTC. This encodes CASSLGSERETQYF. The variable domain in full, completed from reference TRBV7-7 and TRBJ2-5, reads GAGVSQSPRYKVTKRGQDVTLRCDPISSHATLYWYQQALGQGPEFLTYFNYEAQPDKSGLPSDRFSAERPEGSISTLTIQRTEQRDSAMYRCASSLGSERETQYFGPGTRLLVL.

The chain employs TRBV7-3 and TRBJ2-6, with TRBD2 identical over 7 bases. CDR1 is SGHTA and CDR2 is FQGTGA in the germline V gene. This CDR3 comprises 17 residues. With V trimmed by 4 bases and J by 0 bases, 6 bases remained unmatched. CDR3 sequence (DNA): TGTGCCAGCAGCTCCGGGACTACCGGCTCTGGGGCCAACGTCCTGACTTTC. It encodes CASSSGTTGSGANVLTF.

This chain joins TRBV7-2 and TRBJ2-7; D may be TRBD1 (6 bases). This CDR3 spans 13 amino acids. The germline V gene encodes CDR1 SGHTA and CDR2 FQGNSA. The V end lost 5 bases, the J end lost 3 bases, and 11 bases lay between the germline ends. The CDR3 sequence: CASSRDTHYEQYF. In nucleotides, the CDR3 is TGTGCCAGCAGCCGGGACACCCACTACGAGCAGTACTTC.

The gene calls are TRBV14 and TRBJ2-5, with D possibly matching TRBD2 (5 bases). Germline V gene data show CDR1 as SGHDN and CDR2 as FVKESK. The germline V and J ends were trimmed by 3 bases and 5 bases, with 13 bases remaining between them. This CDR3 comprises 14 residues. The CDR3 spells CASSQGGSRETQYF. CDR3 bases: TGTGCCAGCAGCCAGGGTGGGAGTCGGGAGACCCAGTACTTC.

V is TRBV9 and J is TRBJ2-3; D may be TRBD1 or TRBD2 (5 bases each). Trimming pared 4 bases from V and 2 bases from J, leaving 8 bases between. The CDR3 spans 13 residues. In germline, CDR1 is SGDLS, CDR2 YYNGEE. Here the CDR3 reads CASSSGTTDTQYF. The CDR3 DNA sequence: TGTGCCAGCAGCTCTGGGACCACAGATACGCAGTATTTT.

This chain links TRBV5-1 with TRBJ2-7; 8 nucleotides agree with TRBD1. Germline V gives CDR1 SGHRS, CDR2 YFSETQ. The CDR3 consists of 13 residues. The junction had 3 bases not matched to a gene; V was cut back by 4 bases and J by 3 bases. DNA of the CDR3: TGCGCCAGCAGCCGGACAGGGTACTACGAGCAGTACTTC. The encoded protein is CASSRTGYYEQYF.

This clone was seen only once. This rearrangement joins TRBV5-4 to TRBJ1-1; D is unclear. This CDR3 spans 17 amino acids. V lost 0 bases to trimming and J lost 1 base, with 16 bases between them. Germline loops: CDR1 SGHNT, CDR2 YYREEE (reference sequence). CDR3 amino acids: CASSLAILSQSNTEAFF. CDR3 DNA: TGTGCCAGCAGCTTGGCCATCTTGTCACAGTCGAACACTGAAGCTTTCTTT.

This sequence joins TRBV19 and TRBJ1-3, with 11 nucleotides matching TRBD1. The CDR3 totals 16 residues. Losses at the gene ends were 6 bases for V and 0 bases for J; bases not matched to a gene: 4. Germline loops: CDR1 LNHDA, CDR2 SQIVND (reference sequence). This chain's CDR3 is CASRGQGENSGNTIYF. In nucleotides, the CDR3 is TGTGCCAGTAGGGGACAGGGGGAGAACTCTGGAAACACCATATATTTT.

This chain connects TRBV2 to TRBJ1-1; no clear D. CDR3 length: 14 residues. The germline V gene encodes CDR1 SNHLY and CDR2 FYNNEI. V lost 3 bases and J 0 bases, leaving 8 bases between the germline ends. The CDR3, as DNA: TGTGCCAGCAGTGACCCACGCATGAACACTGAAGCTTTCTTT. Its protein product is CASSDPRMNTEAFF.

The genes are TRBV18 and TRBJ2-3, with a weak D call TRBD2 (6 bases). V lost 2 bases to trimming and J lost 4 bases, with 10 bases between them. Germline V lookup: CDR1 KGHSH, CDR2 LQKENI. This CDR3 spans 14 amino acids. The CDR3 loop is CASSPTEGPDTQYF. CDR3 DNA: TGTGCCAGCTCACCAACGGAGGGTCCAGATACGCAGTATTTT.

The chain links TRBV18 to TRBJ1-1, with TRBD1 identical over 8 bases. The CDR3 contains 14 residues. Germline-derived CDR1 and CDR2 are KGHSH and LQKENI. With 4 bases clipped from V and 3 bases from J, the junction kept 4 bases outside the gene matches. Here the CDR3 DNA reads TGTGCCAGCTCACAGCAGGGACAGGACACTGAAGCTTTCTTT. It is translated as CASSQQGQDTEAFF. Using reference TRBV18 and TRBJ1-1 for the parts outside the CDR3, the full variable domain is NAGVMQNPRHLVRRRGQEARLRCSPMKGHSHVYWYRQLPEEGLKFMVYLQKENIIDESGMPKERFSAEFPKEGPSILRIQQVVRGDSAAYFCASSQQGQDTEAFFGQGTRLTVV.